This passage covers 30 T cell receptor beta chains from one sample sequenced in a study of cytomegalovirus exposure and HLA in healthy donors. The PCR was carried out with 60 Vbeta primers and 13 Jbeta primers. TCRdb's table, derived via immunoSEQ multiplex PCR, lists solely in-frame clones and lacks some. The repertoire holds over 150,000 clones, with 68% as singletons. The sample was PBMCs. These receptors came from a man aged 50-59 years in good health and CMV-seronegative.

The chain links TRBV5-1 to TRBJ1-2; 11 nucleotides align to TRBD1. CDR3 length: 13 residues. The V segment lost 4 bases and the J segment 9 bases; nucleotides outside the gene matches: 5. The germline V gene encodes CDR1 SGHRS and CDR2 YFSETQ. The CDR3: CASSRGQGGSYTF. CDR3 nucleotides: TGCGCCAGCAGCAGGGGACAGGGGGGTAGCTACACCTTC.

The chain joins TRBV7-2 to TRBJ2-6; TRBD2 matches 13 bases. V lost 5 bases to trimming and J lost 2 bases; unmatched junction nucleotides: 9. The CDR3 totals 19 residues. In germline, CDR1 is SGHTA, CDR2 FQGNSA. As DNA, the CDR3 is TGTGCCAGCAGCCCGCGACTAGCGGGGGGCCTAGCTGGGGCCAACGTCCTGACTTTC. Its protein is CASSPRLAGGLAGANVLTF.

The chain joins TRBV9 to TRBJ2-5, with 9 bases that match TRBD2. Germline-derived CDR1 and CDR2 are SGDLS and YYNGEE. J was trimmed by 6 bases and V by 0 bases; bases with no gene match: 9. The CDR3 is made up of 16 amino acids. The CDR3 region has the DNA TGTGCCAGCAGCGTAGATAGCGGGGGCCCTCTGAAGACCCAGTACTTC. Protein sequence: CASSVDSGGPLKTQYF.

The chain joins TRBV5-1 to TRBJ1-2, with 7 positions matching TRBD1. Trimming at V came to 5 bases and at J to 2 bases, leaving 3 bases not matched to a gene. Germline V gene data show CDR1 as SGHRS and CDR2 as YFSETQ. The CDR3 totals 13 residues. In nucleotides, the CDR3 is TGCGCCAGCAGAGAAGGGGGCAACTATGGCTACACCTTC. Encoded protein: CASREGGNYGYTF.

This clone was observed a handful of times. The gene calls are TRBV27 and TRBJ2-2; the match to TRBD1 covers 8 bases. The germline CDR1 and CDR2 sequences are MNHEY and SMNVEV (reference sequence). The ends lost 4 bases at V and 2 bases at J; junction bases unmatched: 3. CDR3 length: 15 amino acids. The CDR3 DNA sequence: TGTGCCAGCAGTTGGCAGGGGGCTAACACCGGGGAGCTGTTTTTT. Translating gives CASSWQGANTGELFF.

The rearrangement uses TRBV4-3 and TRBJ2-7; D is undetermined. Trimming removed 0 bases from V and 2 bases from J, with 11 bases in between. Germline values: CDR1 LGHNA, CDR2 YSLEER. This CDR3 is 15 amino acids long. The CDR3 nucleotides are TGCGCCAGCAGCCAAGATTTTCAGTCTGCCTACGAGCAGTACTTC. Its protein product is CASSQDFQSAYEQYF.

This clone was seen only once. V gene TRBV28 combines with J gene TRBJ2-6, with 7 bases identical to TRBD1. The junction had 6 bases not matched to a gene; V was cut back by 10 bases and J by 0 bases. The CDR3 contains 15 residues. Germline CDR1 MDHEN, CDR2 SYDVKM. The CDR3 DNA reads as TGTGCCACCCGGGACAGCTTCTCTGGGGCCAACGTCCTGACTTTC. Translation: CATRDSFSGANVLTF.

In its sample, this clone was seen once. The chain has TRBV9 and TRBJ2-1, with 7 bases matching TRBD1. The CDR3 is made up of 15 amino acids. Germline values: CDR1 SGDLS, CDR2 YYNGEE. J gave up 0 bases and V 4 bases, and 4 bases lay outside the gene matches. CDR3 bases: TGTGCCAGCAGCTTGGGACAGTCCTCCTACAATGAGCAGTTCTTC. As protein: CASSLGQSSYNEQFF.

This clone appeared a few times. The chain joins TRBV19 to TRBJ2-4; TRBD1 matches 8 bases. This CDR3 has 15 amino acids. V shed 5 bases, J shed 6 bases, and the junction held 9 bases outside the gene matches. Per the germline V gene, CDR1 is LNHDA and CDR2 is SQIVND (reference sequence). CDR3 in DNA: TGTGCCAGTAGTGACCCCGGGACAGGCGGAAACATTCAGTACTTC. The encoded protein is CASSDPGTGGNIQYF.

Turning to this clone: The junction does not match germline at one end; this may be a read error. Other DNA sequences in this specimen translate into the identical CDR3. The chain is built from TRBV5-1 and TRBJ1-6; tentative D call: TRBD1 (6 bases). CDR1 SGHRS and CDR2 YFSETQ come from the germline V gene. This CDR3 region has 14 residues. The CDR3 DNA follows: TGCGCCAGCAGCTTGACAGGGTATAATTCGCCCCTCCACTTT. Its protein product is CASSLTGYNSPLHF.

This clone was picked up a small number of times. The chain uses TRBV28 and TRBJ1-2; D gene unclear. Looked up from germline, CDR1 is MDHEN and CDR2 is SYDVKM. V was clipped by 7 bases and J by 0 bases, with 3 bases between them. This CDR3 spans 11 amino acids. CDR3 sequence: CASTANYGYTF. The DNA of the CDR3 is TGTGCCAGCACCGCTAACTATGGCTACACCTTC.

The rearrangement uses TRBV18 and TRBJ1-5, with TRBD1 matching over 7 bases. Germline loops: CDR1 KGHSH, CDR2 LQKENI. The V and J ends lost 3 bases and 2 bases, in that order; junction bases with no gene match: 4. There are 15 residues in the CDR3. The CDR3 protein is CASSPGTERNQPQHF. The CDR3 DNA reads TGTGCCAGCTCACCGGGGACAGAACGCAATCAGCCCCAGCATTTT.

This clone was found once. V gene TRBV5-6 combines with J gene TRBJ1-1, with 7 positions matching TRBD1. The CDR3 has 13 residues. CDR1 and CDR2 from the germline V gene are SGHDT and YYEEEE. V lost 1 base, J lost 7 bases, and 4 bases stayed unmatched. The DNA for the CDR3 is TGTGCCAGCAGCTTGCCCCGACAGGGTGAAGCTTTCTTT. Protein product: CASSLPRQGEAFF.

The V gene is TRBV7-2, the J gene TRBJ1-2; D might be TRBD1 (6 bases). CDR3 length equals 13 residues. Germline loops: CDR1 SGHTA, CDR2 FQGNSA. The V gene lost 5 bases and the J gene lost 4 bases, with 11 bases spanning the gap. The CDR3 region is CASSPQGTYGYTF. DNA for the CDR3: TGTGCCAGCAGCCCCCAGGGGACCTATGGCTACACCTTC.

This sequence joins TRBV6-5 and TRBJ2-7; the D is unclear. The CDR3 totals 13 residues. V lost 11 bases and J 3 bases, leaving 17 bases between the germline ends. Per germline, CDR1 MNHEY and CDR2 SVGAGI. The CDR3 DNA reads TGTGCCGCCCGTAACTACCTGGACTACGAGCAGTACTTC. It specifies CAARNYLDYEQYF.

This chain uses TRBV18 with TRBJ1-6; D might be TRBD1 (5 bases). Germline V gene sequence: CDR1 KGHSH, CDR2 LQKENI. V shed 3 bases and J shed 0 bases, with 12 bases lying between them. The CDR3 spans 17 residues. The chain's CDR3 is CASSPMEGSSYNSPLHF. The CDR3 nucleotides read TGTGCCAGCTCACCCATGGAGGGGAGCTCCTATAATTCACCCCTCCACTTT.

This chain uses TRBV25-1 with TRBJ2-2; D may be TRBD1 (5 bases). The CDR3 has 14 amino acids. The V gene lost 1 base and the J gene lost 6 bases, with 9 bases spanning the gap. Looked up from germline, CDR1 is MGHDK and CDR2 is SYGVNS. CDR3 sequence: CASSEWKGAGELFF. The CDR3 DNA reads TGTGCCAGCAGTGAATGGAAAGGGGCCGGGGAGCTGTTTTTT.

The chain uses TRBV4-2 and TRBJ1-2, with 9 bases matching TRBD1. Per germline, CDR1 LGHNA and CDR2 YNFKEQ. This CDR3 region has 16 residues. The junction had 7 bases not matched to a gene; V was cut back by 3 bases and J by 2 bases. For the CDR3, the DNA is TGTGCCAGCAGCCAGGGGGGACAGGGCGGAAACTATGGCTACACCTTC. Protein product: CASSQGGQGGNYGYTF.

The V and J genes are TRBV5-1 and TRBJ2-1; 8 nucleotides line up with TRBD1. V lost 0 bases and J lost 6; bases outside the gene matches: 2. Germline assignment: CDR1 SGHRS and CDR2 YFSETQ. There are 14 residues in the CDR3. The CDR3 is CASSLAGQGNEQFF. The CDR3 coding sequence is TGCGCCAGCAGCTTGGCCGGACAGGGCAATGAGCAGTTCTTC.

The chain links TRBV7-9 to TRBJ2-7; D perhaps matches TRBD2 (5 bases). Germline V gene lookup returns CDR1 SEHNR and CDR2 FQNEAQ (reference sequence). The CDR3 length is 14 residues. The germline V and J ends were trimmed by 1 base and 3 bases, with 10 bases remaining between them. CDR3 residues: CASSLDSRVYEQYF. As DNA, the CDR3 is TGTGCCAGCAGCTTAGACTCGCGGGTCTACGAGCAGTACTTC.

The chain carries TRBV7-2 and TRBJ2-5; D is possibly TRBD2 (6 bases). The CDR3 totals 14 residues. Trimming shortened V by 1 base and J by 2 bases, and 8 bases separated the two germline ends. Germline lookup yields CDR1 SGHTA and CDR2 FQGNSA. CDR3: CASSLGGVQETQYF. CDR3 DNA: TGTGCCAGCAGCTTAGGCGGGGTACAAGAGACCCAGTACTTC.

This clone was observed a handful of times. The chain couples TRBV11-1 to TRBJ2-1, with 9 bases identical to TRBD2. The germline V gene has CDR1 SGHAT and CDR2 FQDESV (reference sequence). With 5 bases clipped from V and 4 bases from J, the junction kept 6 bases outside the gene matches. The CDR3 has 15 amino acids. The CDR3 is CASSILAGVYNEQFF. The CDR3 nucleotides are TGTGCCAGCAGCATCTTAGCGGGGGTGTACAATGAGCAGTTCTTC.

V gene TRBV19 combines with J gene TRBJ1-5, with TRBD1 matching 10 bases. Germline assignment: CDR1 LNHDA and CDR2 SQIVND (reference sequence). The CDR3 is made up of 18 amino acids. The V and J ends lost 5 bases and 1 base, in that order; junction bases with no gene match: 11. CDR3 in DNA: TGTGCCAGTAGTCCACTGGACAGGGGGACGTACAGCAATCAGCCCCAGCATTTT. Translating gives CASSPLDRGTYSNQPQHF. The full variable domain, its missing parts supplied by reference TRBV19 and TRBJ1-5, is DGGITQSPKYLFRKEGQNVTLSCEQNLNHDAMYWYRQDPGQGLRLIYYSQIVNDFQKGDIAEGYSVSREKKESFPLTVTSAQKNPTAFYLCASSPLDRGTYSNQPQHFGDGTRLSIL.

This rearrangement joins TRBV7-2 to TRBJ1-6, with a possible D match to TRBD1 (6 bases). Trimming shortened V by 5 bases and J by 6 bases, and 17 bases separated the two germline ends. The germline gives CDR1 SGHTA, CDR2 FQGNSA. The CDR3 covers 16 residues. CDR3 sequence reads: CASSPPGTTPNSPLHF. In DNA, the CDR3 is TGTGCCAGCAGCCCCCCCGGGACAACCCCTAATTCACCCCTCCACTTT.

The V and J genes are TRBV12-5 and TRBJ2-5; weak D call: TRBD2 (6 bases). The germline V gene encodes CDR1 LGHNT and CDR2 FRNRAP. Trimming pared 9 bases from V and 2 bases from J, leaving 13 bases between. The CDR3 spans 13 residues. CDR3 nucleotides: TGTGCTAGCTGTCAGGCGGGACAAGAGACCCAGTACTTC. As protein: CASCQAGQETQYF.

This chain connects TRBV7-9 to TRBJ2-4; the match to TRBD2 covers 9 bases. This CDR3 region has 16 residues. The ends lost 1 base at V and 3 bases at J; junction bases unmatched: 4. Germline V gene data show CDR1 as SEHNR and CDR2 as FQNEAQ (reference sequence). CDR3 nucleotide sequence: TGTGCCAGCAGCTTAGGTGCTAGCGGGGACAAAAACATTCAGTACTTC. As protein: CASSLGASGDKNIQYF.

The table lists this clone with a count of one. CDR3 protein: CASSLVGQGLGDEKLFF. The CDR3 coding sequence is TGCGCCAGCAGCTTGGTTGGACAGGGGCTGGGGGACGAAAAACTGTTTTTT. The chain has TRBV5-1 and TRBJ1-4; TRBD1 matches 9 bases. Germline assignment: CDR1 SGHRS and CDR2 YFSETQ. The CDR3 runs 17 residues. V trimming: 0 bases; J trimming: 8 bases; junction bases outside the gene matches: 11.

V gene TRBV7-9 combines with J gene TRBJ1-2, with D perhaps matching TRBD1 (5 bases). CDR3 length equals 15 residues. Per the germline V gene, CDR1 is SEHNR and CDR2 is FQNEAQ (reference sequence). The V end lost 3 bases, the J end lost 5 bases, and 16 bases lay between the germline ends. In nucleotides, the CDR3 is TGTGCCAGCAGCTTTCCGCAGGGCGCAGAATATGGCTACACCTTC. This codes for CASSFPQGAEYGYTF.

The chain is built from TRBV2 and TRBJ1-1; D gene ambiguous. CDR3 length equals 16 residues. Germline loops: CDR1 SNHLY, CDR2 FYNNEI. V was cut by 0 bases and J by 1 base, with 12 bases left in between. CDR3 sequence: CASSEALPGQNTEAFF. CDR3 DNA: TGTGCCAGCAGTGAAGCGCTTCCAGGCCAGAACACTGAAGCTTTCTTT.

This chain joins TRBV6-6 and TRBJ2-7, with 7 bases identical to TRBD1. CDR1 MNHNY and CDR2 SVGAGI come from the germline V gene (reference sequence). V gave up 0 bases and J gave up 7 bases; unmatched junction bases: 6. The CDR3 loop spans 14 amino acids. The CDR3, as DNA: TGTGCCAGCAGTTACTCGGTGACAGGGAAAGAGCAGTACTTC. This translates into CASSYSVTGKEQYF.